Following are 20 T cell receptor beta chains from one sample sequenced in a study of T cells after yellow fever vaccination. TCRdb called the 5' RACE reads again in MiXCR, with one record for every CDR3 protein. The sample has some 350,000 distinct CDR3 sequences; 8.7% are singletons. Here the sequenced sample was PBMCs, taken on the day of the first yellow fever vaccination. All receptors come from a man aged 18-30 years who received the YFV17D yellow fever vaccine.

This chain uses TRBV20-1 with TRBJ2-1; tentative D call: TRBD2 (5 bases). V gave up 2 bases and J gave up 0 bases, with 14 bases separating them. The germline V gene encodes CDR1 DFQATT and CDR2 SNEGSKA (reference sequence). The CDR3 extends over 16 amino acids. In DNA, the CDR3 is TGCAGTGCTAGAAAGAGCGGCCAATCCTCCTACAATGAGCAGTTCTTC. Protein product: CSARKSGQSSYNEQFF.

This rearrangement joins TRBV7-9 to TRBJ2-5, with D uncertain. V lost 2 bases, J lost 1 base, and 8 bases lay in between. The CDR3 length is 14 residues. Germline CDR1 and CDR2: SEHNR and FQNEAQ (reference sequence). The CDR3 bases are TGTGCCAGCAGCTTACATAATTTCCAAGAGACCCAGTACTTC. Its protein is CASSLHNFQETQYF. Using reference TRBV7-9 and TRBJ2-5 for the parts outside the CDR3, the full variable domain is DTGVSQNPRHKITKRGQNVTFRCDPISEHNRLYWYRQTLGQGPEFLTYFQNEAQLEKSRLLSDRFSAERPKGSFSTLEIQRTEQGDSAMYLCASSLHNFQETQYFGPGTRLLVL.

This clonotype has at least ten counts. Here the CDR3 reads CASSESGYGYTF. The CDR3 DNA reads as TGCGCCAGCAGTGAGTCAGGCTATGGCTACACCTTC. V and J are TRBV10-2 and TRBJ1-2, with D unclear. V lost 0 bases and J 4 bases, leaving 3 bases between the germline ends. CDR3 length: 12 amino acids. Germline CDR1 and CDR2: WSHSY and SAAADI.

The chain links TRBV7-2 to TRBJ2-6, with no clear D. This CDR3 has 13 amino acids. V was pared by 5 bases and J by 10 bases, with 12 bases between. The germline V gene has CDR1 SGHTA and CDR2 FQGNSA. CDR3 bases: TGTGCCAGCAGCCAAGGTGGAGAGAACGTCCTGACTTTC. Translation: CASSQGGENVLTF.

This clonotype was recorded a few times. The chain couples TRBV27 to TRBJ1-2, with 8 bases lining up with TRBD1. Germline CDR1 reads MNHEY; CDR2 reads SMNVEV (reference sequence). V lost 6 bases and J lost 2; bases outside the gene matches: 11. The CDR3 consists of 16 residues. CDR3 sequence: CASSVYQGARNYGYTF. The CDR3, as DNA: TGTGCCAGCAGCGTTTATCAGGGGGCTCGGAACTATGGCTACACCTTC.

In its sample, this clonotype was seen many times. The chain joins TRBV6-6 to TRBJ2-3; 7 bases align to TRBD1. CDR3 length: 13 amino acids. Germline V gene data show CDR1 as MNHNY and CDR2 as SVGAGI (reference sequence). V lost 10 bases, J lost 0 bases, and 4 bases stayed unmatched. CDR3 DNA sequence: TGTGCCATCTGGACAGGAAGCACAGATACGCAGTATTTT. Residues: CAIWTGSTDTQYF.

J is TRBJ1-2 and V is TRBV7-2, with D perhaps TRBD1 (6 bases). V was shortened by 5 bases and J by 4 bases, with 17 bases between the two germline ends. Germline V CDR1 and CDR2: SGHTA, FQGNSA. CDR3 size: 15 residues. In DNA form, the CDR3 reads TGTGCCAGCAGCCCGGGACATCCAAGGGTCTATGGCTACACCTTC. Translation gives CASSPGHPRVYGYTF.

CDR3 sequence (DNA): TGTGCCAGCAGGCTAGCGGGGGGTATCGGGGAGCTGTTTTTT. Translated, it gives CASRLAGGIGELFF. The chain is built from TRBV5-4 and TRBJ2-2; 11 bases align to TRBD2. This CDR3 has 14 residues. Trimming cost V 5 bases and J 7 bases; bases outside gene matches: 4. Germline CDR1 and CDR2: SGHNT and YYREEE (reference sequence).

A few counts support this clonotype. The V and J genes are TRBV2 and TRBJ2-5; D might be TRBD2 (6 bases). CDR3 length equals 12 residues. V lost 2 bases and J lost 13, with 14 bases in between. Germline V CDR1 and CDR2: SNHLY, FYNNEI. The CDR3, as DNA: TGTGCCAGCAGTGAATACCGGGAGCGCTGGTACTTC. Translating it yields CASSEYRERWYF.

This clonotype was detected many times. The V and J genes are TRBV6-2 or TRBV6-3 and TRBJ1-5; TRBD1 aligns across 7 bases. Germline-derived CDR1 and CDR2 are MNHEY and SVGEGT. This CDR3 contains 13 residues. V lost 4 bases to trimming and J lost 4 bases; unmatched junction nucleotides: 1. Here the CDR3 DNA reads TGTGCCAGCAGTTCACAGGGGAATCAGCCCCAGCATTTT. It is translated as CASSSQGNQPQHF.

There are a few counts of this clonotype. The rearrangement joins TRBV9 to TRBJ1-5, with TRBD1 matching 8 bases. Trimming at V came to 3 bases and at J to 4 bases, leaving 9 bases not matched to a gene. The CDR3 length is 16 residues. The V gene's germline CDR1 is SGDLS and CDR2 YYNGEE. CDR3 bases: TGTGCCAGCAGCGGAGGAGACGGGACAGGAAATCAGCCCCAGCATTTT. Protein: CASSGGDGTGNQPQHF.

The sample holds many counts of this clonotype. The chain couples TRBV20-1 to TRBJ2-3; D remains ambiguous. The CDR3 is made up of 13 amino acids. The V end lost 3 bases, the J end lost 0 bases, and 7 bases lay between the germline ends. Germline lookup yields CDR1 DFQATT and CDR2 SNEGSKA (reference sequence). The CDR3 here is CSASRTSTDTQYF. The DNA of the CDR3 is TGCAGTGCTAGTCGCACTAGCACAGATACGCAGTATTTT.

The genes are TRBV11-1 and TRBJ2-3, with 11 nucleotides matching TRBD1. Germline V gives CDR1 SGHAT, CDR2 FQDESV (reference sequence). The CDR3 is 16 amino acids. Trimming removed 5 bases from V and 3 bases from J; junction bases left unmatched: 7. For the CDR3, the DNA is TGTGCCAGCAGCCCCGGACAGGGGGCAAGGACAGATACGCAGTATTTT. Protein sequence: CASSPGQGARTDTQYF.

The chain carries TRBV3-1 and TRBJ2-5; possibly TRBD2 for D (5 bases). V gave up 2 bases and J gave up 3 bases, with 7 bases separating them. Germline values: CDR1 LGHDT, CDR2 YNNKEL (reference sequence). CDR3 length: 13 amino acids. The CDR3 DNA follows: TGTGCCAGCAGCCAAATGAGGGAAGAGACCCAGTACTTC. Translated, it gives CASSQMREETQYF.

This chain links TRBV29-1 with TRBJ1-2; no clear D gene. The CDR3 is 12 residues long. The V gene lost 4 bases and the J gene lost 6 bases, with 12 bases spanning the gap. CDR1 is SQVTM and CDR2 is ANQGSEA in the germline V gene. The CDR3 protein is CSVGQSGNGYTF. The CDR3 nucleotides read TGCAGCGTTGGTCAGTCCGGTAATGGCTACACCTTC. Variable domain in full (rest from reference TRBV29-1 and TRBJ1-2): SAVISQKPSRDICQRGTSLTIQCQVDSQVTMMFWYRQQPGQSLTLIATANQGSEATYESGFVIDKFPISRPNLTFSTLTVSNMSPEDSSIYLCSVGQSGNGYTFGSGTRLTVV.

J is TRBJ2-7 and V is TRBV4-1, with D hard to call. The ends were cut back, 1 base at V and 3 bases at J, with 7 bases in the middle. CDR1 is MGHRA and CDR2 is YSYEKL in the germline V gene. This CDR3 is 13 amino acids long. The CDR3 sequence is CASSQAVGYEQYV. The DNA for the CDR3 is TGCGCCAGCAGCCAAGCCGTAGGCTACGAGCAGTACGTC.

A few counts support this clonotype. As DNA, the CDR3 is TGTGCCAGCAGCCGCCGAGGTGGACAGGAGCGGAAGACCCAGTACTTC. Amino acid sequence: CASSRRGGQERKTQYF. The chain uses TRBV7-2 and TRBJ2-5; 7 nucleotides match TRBD1. The CDR3 length is 16 residues. Unmatched junction bases numbered 15, after V lost 5 bases and J lost 6 bases. Germline V gene lookup returns CDR1 SGHTA and CDR2 FQGNSA.

This clonotype has more than one count but fewer than ten. The chain joins TRBV7-2 to TRBJ1-6; 8 bases fit TRBD1. The CDR3 runs to 15 residues. The V segment lost 0 bases and the J segment 10 bases; nucleotides outside the gene matches: 5. CDR1 is SGHTA and CDR2 is FQGNSA in the germline V gene. This CDR3 is CASSLAGTGSSPLHF. Here the CDR3 DNA reads TGTGCCAGCAGCTTAGCCGGGACAGGCAGCTCACCCCTCCACTTT.

Only a few counts were recorded for this clonotype. The gene calls are TRBV9 and TRBJ1-1; D remains ambiguous. V dropped 4 bases and J dropped 2 bases, with 15 bases sitting between them. This CDR3 has 15 residues. The germline V gene has CDR1 SGDLS and CDR2 YYNGEE. The CDR3, as DNA: TGTGCCAGCAGCCCCCGTAGGGTCCTTAACACTGAAGCTTTCTTT. Encoded protein: CASSPRRVLNTEAFF.

The rearrangement joins TRBV20-1 to TRBJ2-5, with D tentatively TRBD1 or TRBD2 (5 bases each). The length of the CDR3 is 14 residues. Germline V gives CDR1 DFQATT, CDR2 SNEGSKA (reference sequence). Between the trimmed V and J ends, which lost 3 bases and 2 bases, there was a span of 13 bases. CDR3 residues: CSASRGPEQETQYF. For the CDR3, the DNA is TGCAGTGCTAGCCGGGGACCCGAACAAGAGACCCAGTACTTC.